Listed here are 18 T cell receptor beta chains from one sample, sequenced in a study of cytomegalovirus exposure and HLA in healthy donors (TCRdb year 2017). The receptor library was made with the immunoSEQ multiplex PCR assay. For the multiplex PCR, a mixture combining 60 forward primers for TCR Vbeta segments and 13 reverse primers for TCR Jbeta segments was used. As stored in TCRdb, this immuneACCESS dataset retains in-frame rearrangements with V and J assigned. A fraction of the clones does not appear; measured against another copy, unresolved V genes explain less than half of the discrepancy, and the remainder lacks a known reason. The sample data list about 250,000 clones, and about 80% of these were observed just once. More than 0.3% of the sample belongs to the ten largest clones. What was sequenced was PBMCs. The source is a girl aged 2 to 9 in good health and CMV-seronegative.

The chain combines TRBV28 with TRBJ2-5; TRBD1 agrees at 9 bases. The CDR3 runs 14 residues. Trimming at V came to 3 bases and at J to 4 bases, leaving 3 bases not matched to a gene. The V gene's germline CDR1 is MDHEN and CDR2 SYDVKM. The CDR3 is CASSLGDRVETQYF. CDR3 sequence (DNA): TGTGCCAGCAGTTTGGGGGACAGGGTAGAGACCCAGTACTTC.

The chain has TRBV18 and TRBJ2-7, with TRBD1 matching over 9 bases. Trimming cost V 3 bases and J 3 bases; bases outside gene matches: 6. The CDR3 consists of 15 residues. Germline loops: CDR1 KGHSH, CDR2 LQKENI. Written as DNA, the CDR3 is TGTGCCAGCTCACCCGAGGACAGGGGTCGCTACGAGCAGTACTTC. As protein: CASSPEDRGRYEQYF.

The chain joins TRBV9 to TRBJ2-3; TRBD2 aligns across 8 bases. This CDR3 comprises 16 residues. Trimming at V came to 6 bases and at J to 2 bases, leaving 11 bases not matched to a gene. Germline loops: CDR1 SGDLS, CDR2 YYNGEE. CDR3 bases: TGTGCCAGCACCCGTAGCCCAGCGGGGGACACAGATACGCAGTATTTT. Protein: CASTRSPAGDTDTQYF.

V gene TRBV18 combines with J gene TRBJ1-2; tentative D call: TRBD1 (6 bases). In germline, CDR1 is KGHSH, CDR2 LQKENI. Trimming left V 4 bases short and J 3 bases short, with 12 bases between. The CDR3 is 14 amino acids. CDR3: CASSRQTGDYGYTF. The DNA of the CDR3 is TGTGCCAGCTCACGACAGACAGGCGACTATGGCTACACCTTC.

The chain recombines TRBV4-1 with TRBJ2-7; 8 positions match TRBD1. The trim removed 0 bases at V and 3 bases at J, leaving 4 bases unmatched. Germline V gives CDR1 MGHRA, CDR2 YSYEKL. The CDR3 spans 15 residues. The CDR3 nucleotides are TGCGCCAGCAGCCAAGAAATCAGGGGGCTCTACGAGCAGTACTTC. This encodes CASSQEIRGLYEQYF.

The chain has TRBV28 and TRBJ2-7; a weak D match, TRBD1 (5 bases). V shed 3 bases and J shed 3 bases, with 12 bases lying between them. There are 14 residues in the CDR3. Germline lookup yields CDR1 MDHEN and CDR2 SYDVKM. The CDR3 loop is CASSFWQGFYEQYF. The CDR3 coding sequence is TGTGCCAGCAGTTTTTGGCAGGGTTTCTACGAGCAGTACTTC.

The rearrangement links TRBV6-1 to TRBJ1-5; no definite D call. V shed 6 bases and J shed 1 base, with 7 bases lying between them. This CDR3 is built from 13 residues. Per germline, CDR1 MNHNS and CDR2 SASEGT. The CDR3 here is CASRTGSNQPQHF. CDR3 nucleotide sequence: TGTGCCAGCAGGACGGGGAGCAATCAGCCCCAGCATTTT.

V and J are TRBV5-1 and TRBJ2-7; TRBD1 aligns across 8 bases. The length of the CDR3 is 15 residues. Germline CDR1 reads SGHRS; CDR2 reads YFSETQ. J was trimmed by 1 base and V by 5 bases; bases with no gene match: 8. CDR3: CASSSPGQESYEQYF. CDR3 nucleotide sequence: TGCGCCAGCAGTTCTCCGGGACAGGAGTCCTACGAGCAGTACTTC.

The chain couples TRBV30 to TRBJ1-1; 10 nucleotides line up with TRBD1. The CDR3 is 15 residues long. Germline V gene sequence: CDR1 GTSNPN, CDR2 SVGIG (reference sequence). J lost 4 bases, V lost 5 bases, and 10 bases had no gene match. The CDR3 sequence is CAWVSGQGMGTEAFF. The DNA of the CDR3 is TGTGCCTGGGTCTCGGGACAGGGGATGGGCACTGAAGCTTTCTTT.

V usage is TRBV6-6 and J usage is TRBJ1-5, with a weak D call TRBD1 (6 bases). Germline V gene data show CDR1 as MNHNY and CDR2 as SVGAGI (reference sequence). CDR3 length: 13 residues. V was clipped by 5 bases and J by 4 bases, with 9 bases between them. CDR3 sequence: CASSADRNQPQHF. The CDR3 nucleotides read TGTGCCAGCAGTGCGGACAGAAATCAGCCCCAGCATTTT.

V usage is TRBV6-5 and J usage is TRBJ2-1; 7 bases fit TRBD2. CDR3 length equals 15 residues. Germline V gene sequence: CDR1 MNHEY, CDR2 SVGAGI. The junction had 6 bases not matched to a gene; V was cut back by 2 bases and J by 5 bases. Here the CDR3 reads CASSYGGGLNNEQFF. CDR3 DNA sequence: TGTGCCAGCAGTTACGGGGGGGGACTCAACAATGAGCAGTTCTTC.

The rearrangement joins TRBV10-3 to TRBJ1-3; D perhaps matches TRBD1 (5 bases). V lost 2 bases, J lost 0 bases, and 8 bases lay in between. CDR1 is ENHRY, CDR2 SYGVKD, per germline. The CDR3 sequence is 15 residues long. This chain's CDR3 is CAISEVGGSGNTIYF. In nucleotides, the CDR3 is TGTGCCATCAGTGAGGTCGGGGGCTCTGGAAACACCATATATTTT.

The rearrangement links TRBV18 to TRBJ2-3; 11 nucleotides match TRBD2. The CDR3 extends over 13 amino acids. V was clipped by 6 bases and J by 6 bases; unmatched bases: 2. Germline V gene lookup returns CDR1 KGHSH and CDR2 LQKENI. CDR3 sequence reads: CASSGTSGDTQYF. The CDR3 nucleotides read TGTGCCAGCTCCGGGACTAGCGGTGATACGCAGTATTTT.

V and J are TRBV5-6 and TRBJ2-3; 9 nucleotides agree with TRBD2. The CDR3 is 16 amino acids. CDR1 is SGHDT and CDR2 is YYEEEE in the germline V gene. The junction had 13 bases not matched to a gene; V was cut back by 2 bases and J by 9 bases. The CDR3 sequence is CASSLDGLSGRGTQYF. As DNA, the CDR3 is TGTGCCAGCAGCTTAGACGGACTTAGCGGGAGAGGAACGCAGTATTTT.

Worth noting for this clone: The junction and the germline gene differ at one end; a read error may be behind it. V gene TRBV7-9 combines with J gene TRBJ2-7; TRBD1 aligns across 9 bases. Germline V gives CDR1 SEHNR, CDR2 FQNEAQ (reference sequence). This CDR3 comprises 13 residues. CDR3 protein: CSSSFDRGDKQYF. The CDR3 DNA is TGTTCCAGCAGCTTCGACAGGGGGGACAAGCAGTACTTC.

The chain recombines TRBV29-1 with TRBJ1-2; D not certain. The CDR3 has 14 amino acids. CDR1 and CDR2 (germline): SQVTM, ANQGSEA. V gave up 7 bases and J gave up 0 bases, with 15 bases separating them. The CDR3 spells CSGQVATSNYGYTF. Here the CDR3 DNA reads TGCAGCGGGCAGGTCGCGACATCTAACTATGGCTACACCTTC.

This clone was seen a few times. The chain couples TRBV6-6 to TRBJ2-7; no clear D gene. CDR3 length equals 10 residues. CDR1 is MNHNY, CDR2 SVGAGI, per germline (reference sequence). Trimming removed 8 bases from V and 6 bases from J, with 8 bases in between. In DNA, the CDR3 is TGTGCCAGCGGTAGTATCGAGCAGTACTTC. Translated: CASGSIEQYF.

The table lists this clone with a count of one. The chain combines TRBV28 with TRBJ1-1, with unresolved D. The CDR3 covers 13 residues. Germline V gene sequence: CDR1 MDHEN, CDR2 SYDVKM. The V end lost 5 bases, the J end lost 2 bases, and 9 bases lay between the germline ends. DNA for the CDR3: TGTGCCAGCAGTCCCCTTTATAACACTGAAGCTTTCTTT. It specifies CASSPLYNTEAFF.